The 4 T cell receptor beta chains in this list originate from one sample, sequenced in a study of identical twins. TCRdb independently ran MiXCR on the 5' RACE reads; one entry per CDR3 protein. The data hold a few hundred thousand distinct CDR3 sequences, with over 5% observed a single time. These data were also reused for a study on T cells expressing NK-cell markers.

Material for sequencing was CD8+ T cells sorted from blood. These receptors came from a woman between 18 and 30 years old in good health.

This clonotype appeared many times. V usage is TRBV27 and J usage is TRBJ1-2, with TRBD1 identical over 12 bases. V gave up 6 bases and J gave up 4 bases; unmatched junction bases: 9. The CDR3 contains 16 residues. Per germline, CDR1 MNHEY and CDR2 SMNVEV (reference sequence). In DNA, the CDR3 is TGTGCCAGCAGCCCCAAAGGGACAGGGGGCTTCTATGGCTACACCTTC. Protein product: CASSPKGTGGFYGYTF.

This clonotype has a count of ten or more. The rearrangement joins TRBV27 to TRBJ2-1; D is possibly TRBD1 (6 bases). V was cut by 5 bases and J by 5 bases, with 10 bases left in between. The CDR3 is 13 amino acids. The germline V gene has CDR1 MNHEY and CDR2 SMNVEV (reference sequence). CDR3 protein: CASSDDRNNEQFF. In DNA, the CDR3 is TGTGCCAGCAGTGACGACAGGAACAATGAGCAGTTCTTC.

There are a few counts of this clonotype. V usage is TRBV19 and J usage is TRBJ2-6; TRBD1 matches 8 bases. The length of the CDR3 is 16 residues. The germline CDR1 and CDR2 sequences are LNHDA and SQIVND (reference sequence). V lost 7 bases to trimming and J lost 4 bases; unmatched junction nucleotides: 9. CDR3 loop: CASTPGQVSGANVLTF. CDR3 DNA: TGTGCCAGTACCCCGGGACAGGTCTCCGGGGCCAACGTCCTGACTTTC.

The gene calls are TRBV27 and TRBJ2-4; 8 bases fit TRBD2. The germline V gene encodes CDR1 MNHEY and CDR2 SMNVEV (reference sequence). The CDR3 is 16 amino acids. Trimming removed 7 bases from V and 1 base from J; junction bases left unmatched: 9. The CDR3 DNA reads TGTGCCAGCATCGAACGAGGCGGGGGGGCCAAAAACATTCAGTACTTC. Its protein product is CASIERGGGAKNIQYF.